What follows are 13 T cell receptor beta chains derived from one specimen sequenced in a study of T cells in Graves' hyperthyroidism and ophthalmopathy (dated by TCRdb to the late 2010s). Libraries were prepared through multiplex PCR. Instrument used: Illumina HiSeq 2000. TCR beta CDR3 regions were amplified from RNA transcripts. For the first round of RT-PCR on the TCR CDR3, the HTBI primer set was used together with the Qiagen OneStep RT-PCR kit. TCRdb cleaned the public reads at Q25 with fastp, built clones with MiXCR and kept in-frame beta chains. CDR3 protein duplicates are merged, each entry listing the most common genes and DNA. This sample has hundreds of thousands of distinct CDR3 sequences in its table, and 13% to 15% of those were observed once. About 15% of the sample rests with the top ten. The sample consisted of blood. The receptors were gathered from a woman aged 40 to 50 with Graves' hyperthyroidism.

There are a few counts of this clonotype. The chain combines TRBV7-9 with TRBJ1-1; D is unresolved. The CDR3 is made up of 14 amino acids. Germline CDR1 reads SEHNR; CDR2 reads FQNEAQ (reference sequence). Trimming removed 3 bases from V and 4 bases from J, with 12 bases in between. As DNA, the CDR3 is TGTGCCAGCAGCTTTCCCGGACGGGTCACTGAAGCTTTCTTT. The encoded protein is CASSFPGRVTEAFF.

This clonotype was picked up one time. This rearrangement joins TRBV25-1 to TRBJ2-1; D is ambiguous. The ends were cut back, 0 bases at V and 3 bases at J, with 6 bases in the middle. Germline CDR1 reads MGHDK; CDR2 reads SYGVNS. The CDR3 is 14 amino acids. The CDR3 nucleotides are TGTGCCAGCAGTGAATATACTGGCTACAATGAGCAGTTCTTC. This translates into CASSEYTGYNEQFF.

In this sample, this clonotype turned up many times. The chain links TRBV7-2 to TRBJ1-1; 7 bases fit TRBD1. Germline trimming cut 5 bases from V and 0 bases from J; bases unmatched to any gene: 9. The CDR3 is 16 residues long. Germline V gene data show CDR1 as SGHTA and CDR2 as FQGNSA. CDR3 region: CASSPTARGVNTEAFF. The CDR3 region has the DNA TGTGCCAGCAGCCCAACGGCCAGGGGGGTGAACACTGAAGCTTTCTTT.

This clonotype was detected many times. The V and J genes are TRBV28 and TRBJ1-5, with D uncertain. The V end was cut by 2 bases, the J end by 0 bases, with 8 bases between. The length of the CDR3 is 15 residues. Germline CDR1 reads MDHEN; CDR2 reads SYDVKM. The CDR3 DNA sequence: TGTGCCAGCAGTTTAAACAGTTATAGCAATCAGCCCCAGCATTTT. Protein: CASSLNSYSNQPQHF.

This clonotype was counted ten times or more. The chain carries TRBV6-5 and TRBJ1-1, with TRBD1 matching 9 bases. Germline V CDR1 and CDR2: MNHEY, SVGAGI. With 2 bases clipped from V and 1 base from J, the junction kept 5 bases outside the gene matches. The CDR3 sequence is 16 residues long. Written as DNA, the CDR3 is TGTGCCAGCAGTTACGGGCCGGGACAGGGGAACACTGAAGCTTTCTTT. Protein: CASSYGPGQGNTEAFF.

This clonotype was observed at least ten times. The CDR3 sequence: CASSLGGASNQPQHF. The CDR3 DNA reads TGTGCCAGCAGCTTAGGGGGGGCTAGCAATCAGCCCCAGCATTTT. The chain has TRBV13 and TRBJ1-5; a weak D match, TRBD1 (6 bases). The CDR3 contains 15 residues. V gave up 0 bases and J gave up 0 bases, with 6 bases separating them. The germline V gene has CDR1 PRHDT and CDR2 FYEKMQ (reference sequence).

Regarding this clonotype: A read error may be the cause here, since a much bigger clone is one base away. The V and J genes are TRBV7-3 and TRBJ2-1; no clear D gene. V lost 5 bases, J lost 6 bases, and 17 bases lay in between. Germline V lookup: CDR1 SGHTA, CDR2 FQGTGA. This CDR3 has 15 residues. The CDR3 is CASSPPANGLNEQFF. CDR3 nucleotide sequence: TGTGCCAGCAGCCCCCCGGCTAACGGTCTCAATGAGCAGTTCTTC.

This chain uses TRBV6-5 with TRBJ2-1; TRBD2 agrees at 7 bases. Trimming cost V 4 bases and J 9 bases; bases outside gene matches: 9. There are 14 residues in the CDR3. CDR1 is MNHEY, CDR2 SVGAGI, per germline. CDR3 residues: CASSSSGISGEQFF. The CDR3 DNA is TGTGCCAGCAGTTCCAGCGGGATTTCGGGTGAGCAGTTCTTC.

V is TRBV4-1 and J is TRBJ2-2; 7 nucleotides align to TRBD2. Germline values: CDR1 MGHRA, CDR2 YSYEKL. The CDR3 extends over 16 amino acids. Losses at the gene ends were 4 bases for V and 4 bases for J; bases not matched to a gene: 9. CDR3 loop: CASSPLAGVPTGELFF. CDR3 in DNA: TGCGCCAGCAGCCCTCTCGCGGGGGTACCCACCGGGGAGCTGTTTTTT.

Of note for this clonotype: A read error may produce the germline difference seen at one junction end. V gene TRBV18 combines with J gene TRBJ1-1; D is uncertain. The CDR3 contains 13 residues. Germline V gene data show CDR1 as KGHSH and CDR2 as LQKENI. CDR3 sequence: CAGSPRKGTEALF. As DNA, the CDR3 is TGTGCCGGCTCACCCCGAAAGGGCACTGAAGCTCTCTTT.

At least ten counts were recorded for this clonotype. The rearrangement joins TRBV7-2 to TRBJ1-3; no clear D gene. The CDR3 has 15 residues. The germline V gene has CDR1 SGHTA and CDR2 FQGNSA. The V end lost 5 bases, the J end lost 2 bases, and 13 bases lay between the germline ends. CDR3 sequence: CASSPFAGAGNTIYF. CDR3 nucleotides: TGTGCCAGCAGCCCCTTCGCCGGAGCTGGAAACACCATATATTTT.

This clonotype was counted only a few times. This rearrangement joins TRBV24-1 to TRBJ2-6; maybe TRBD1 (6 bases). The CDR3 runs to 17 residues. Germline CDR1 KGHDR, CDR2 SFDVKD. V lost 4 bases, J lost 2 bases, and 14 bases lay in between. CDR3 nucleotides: TGTGCCACCAGTGACTCCCCACAGGGTCCTGGGGCCAACGTCCTGACTTTC. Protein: CATSDSPQGPGANVLTF.

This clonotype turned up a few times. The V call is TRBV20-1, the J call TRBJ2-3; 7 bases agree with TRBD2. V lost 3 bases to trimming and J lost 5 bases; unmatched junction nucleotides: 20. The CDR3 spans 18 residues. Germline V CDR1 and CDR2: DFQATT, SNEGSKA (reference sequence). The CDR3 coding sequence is TGCAGTGCTAGCCGGCAGGGACTATTTTCCGCCGTCTTAGATACGCAGTATTTT. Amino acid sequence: CSASRQGLFSAVLDTQYF.